This T cell receptor (beta chain) was identified in a study of cytomegalovirus exposure and HLA in healthy donors. The CDR3 length is 13 residues. CDR1 and CDR2 (germline): MNHNY, SVGAGI (reference sequence). The V gene lost 11 bases and the J gene lost 0 bases, with 13 bases spanning the gap. Only in-frame clones appear in the TCRdb table, and some are missing; sequencing was by immunoSEQ multiplex PCR. Of 250,000 to 350,000 clones listed, approximately 88% are singletons. The V call is TRBV6-6, the J call TRBJ1-2; the D gene is possibly TRBD1 (5 bases). Sample: PBMCs. This sequence originates from a man aged 30-40 years in good health and CMV-seronegative. The DNA of the CDR3 is TGTGCCGCACACAGGTTTTCTAACTATGGCTACACCTTC. Translation: CAAHRFSNYGYTF.